Shown below are 21 T cell receptor beta chains from a single sample sequenced in a study of metastatic and nonmetastatic thyroid tumors. Until they underwent thyroid surgery, no patient had received any treatment. TCRdb used MiXCR to call clones anew from the PCR reads. This sample has roughly 5,900 clones, with roughly 25% found just once. Sample: adjacent normal tissue. These receptors were taken from a male donor with papillary thyroid cancer or a benign thyroid nodule (not recorded which). Some clones in this sample may be carry-over from other donors' samples.

This clone occurred many times. The gene calls are TRBV5-1 and TRBJ2-5, with D uncertain. Germline V gene data show CDR1 as SGHRS and CDR2 as YFSETQ. The CDR3 covers 10 residues. V shed 0 bases and J shed 7 bases, with 1 base lying between them. The CDR3 region has the DNA TGCGCCAGCAGCTTGGCGACCCAGTACTTC. Translating gives CASSLATQYF.

Notes on this clone: Its ends do not fully match the called genes, so a read error is possible. The J gene is TRBJ2-5, the V gene TRBV7-6; D is perhaps TRBD1 (9 bases). Per the germline V gene, CDR1 is SGHVS and CDR2 is FNYEAQ. The CDR3 contains 16 residues. The CDR3 nucleotides read TGTGCCATCAGCTTAGTAGCGGGGACAGGGAGAGAGACCCAGTACTTC. This gives the protein CAISLVAGTGRETQYF.

In its sample, this clone was seen once. The V call is TRBV3-1, the J call TRBJ2-1; 8 positions agree with TRBD2. After removal of 4 bases from V and 2 bases from J, the junction contained 4 bases not matched to a gene. CDR3 length: 15 amino acids. The germline V gene has CDR1 LGHDT and CDR2 YNNKEL (reference sequence). The CDR3 is CASSLEAGAYNEQFF. The DNA for the CDR3 is TGTGCCAGCAGCCTTGAAGCGGGGGCCTACAATGAGCAGTTCTTC.

This chain joins TRBV27 and TRBJ2-7; 9 bases map to TRBD1. The length of the CDR3 is 13 residues. V was clipped by 6 bases and J by 3 bases; unmatched bases: 3. The germline V gene encodes CDR1 MNHEY and CDR2 SMNVEV (reference sequence). The CDR3 protein is CASRGQGNYEQYF. CDR3 DNA: TGTGCCAGCAGGGGACAGGGTAACTACGAGCAGTACTTC.

The chain combines TRBV11-2 with TRBJ1-1; D might be TRBD1 (6 bases). This CDR3 spans 15 amino acids. V lost 0 bases and J lost 2, with 10 bases in between. Germline V lookup: CDR1 SGHAT, CDR2 FQNNGV. CDR3 region: CASSLDPGGNTEAFF. CDR3 coding DNA: TGTGCCAGCAGCTTAGATCCGGGGGGCAACACTGAAGCTTTCTTT.

This clone was counted only a few times. V and J are TRBV3-1 and TRBJ1-6; D not resolved. The CDR3 loop spans 13 amino acids. Trimming took off 5 bases at V and 7 bases at J, with 9 bases between the two ends. Per the germline V gene, CDR1 is LGHDT and CDR2 is YNNKEL (reference sequence). CDR3 sequence: CASSYFLNSPLHF. The CDR3 bases are TGTGCCAGCAGCTACTTCCTGAATTCACCCCTCCACTTT.

This clone was detected ten times or more. The genes are TRBV6-1 and TRBJ2-3; 7 bases match TRBD2. With V trimmed by 0 bases and J by 1 base, 1 base remained unmatched. The V gene's germline CDR1 is MNHNS and CDR2 SASEGT. The CDR3 is made up of 15 amino acids. CDR3 DNA sequence: TGTGCCAGCAGTGAAGCTGCGGGGGGCACAGATACGCAGTATTTT. Translating gives CASSEAAGGTDTQYF.

The chain has TRBV7-2 and TRBJ2-3; 7 bases fit TRBD2. The CDR3 is 19 residues long. The V gene's germline CDR1 is SGHTA and CDR2 FQGNSA. The V and J ends lost 2 bases and 3 bases, in that order; junction bases with no gene match: 17. The CDR3 DNA sequence: TGTGCCAGCAGCTTATTTCCCCGTACTAGCGTTGTGGAAACAGATACGCAGTATTTT. It codes for CASSLFPRTSVVETDTQYF.

The rearrangement joins TRBV5-6 to TRBJ2-1; D uncertain. Between the trimmed V and J ends, which lost 1 base and 8 bases, there was a span of 7 bases. This CDR3 region has 12 residues. Germline loops: CDR1 SGHDT, CDR2 YYEEEE. CDR3 nucleotides: TGTGCCAGCAGCTTGAGAATATATGAGCAGTTCTTC. This sequence encodes CASSLRIYEQFF.

This clone has more than one count but fewer than ten. DNA of the CDR3: TGCAGTGCTAGAGTAGCGGGGGGGCGGAATGAGCAGTTCTTC. This gives the protein CSARVAGGRNEQFF. The chain uses TRBV20-1 and TRBJ2-1; 11 bases match TRBD2. J gave up 7 bases and V 1 base, and 3 bases lay outside the gene matches. The CDR3 is 14 residues long. Germline V gene lookup returns CDR1 DFQATT and CDR2 SNEGSKA (reference sequence).

This clone was seen a few times. J is TRBJ2-7 and V is TRBV19, with D perhaps matching TRBD2 (6 bases). There are 13 residues in the CDR3. Trimming removed 4 bases at V and 3 bases at J, with 10 bases between. The germline CDR1 and CDR2 sequences are LNHDA and SQIVND (reference sequence). The CDR3 is CASSRDFNYEQYF. CDR3 DNA sequence: TGTGCCAGTAGTAGGGACTTTAACTACGAGCAGTACTTC.

Within the sample, this clone is medium-sized. The rearrangement uses TRBV7-9 and TRBJ2-7; 7 bases match TRBD1. After removal of 0 bases from V and 7 bases from J, the junction contained 6 bases not matched to a gene. The germline V gene has CDR1 SEHNR and CDR2 FQNEAQ (reference sequence). The CDR3 covers 14 residues. CDR3 in amino acids: CASSLARGFGEQYF. The DNA of the CDR3 is TGTGCCAGCAGCTTAGCCAGGGGGTTTGGTGAGCAGTACTTC.

The chain carries TRBV3-1 and TRBJ2-3; tentatively, D is TRBD1 or TRBD2 (6 bases each). Germline CDR1 reads LGHDT; CDR2 reads YNNKEL (reference sequence). The V end was cut by 0 bases, the J end by 8 bases, with 15 bases between. This CDR3 region has 15 residues. CDR3 nucleotide sequence: TGTGCCAGCAGCCAAGATCTGAACGAGGGGGGTACGCAGTATTTT. It translates to CASSQDLNEGGTQYF.

The chain recombines TRBV6-2 or TRBV6-3 with TRBJ2-7; possibly TRBD1 or TRBD2 for D (5 bases each). The germline V gene has CDR1 MNHEY and CDR2 SVGEGT. This CDR3 has 13 residues. Trimming took 0 bases from V and 6 from J, leaving 9 bases between them. For the CDR3, the DNA is TGTGCCAGCAGTTACTCGAGGGGCGGCGAGCAGTACTTC. Translation gives CASSYSRGGEQYF.

This clone was seen more than once but under ten times. The J gene is TRBJ2-5, the V gene TRBV12-3 or TRBV12-4; possibly TRBD2 for D (5 bases). CDR3 length: 13 amino acids. V lost 5 bases, J lost 12 bases, and 19 bases lay in between. CDR3 DNA sequence: TGTGCCAGCAGTCCCACAAGGACTGCTTTGGAGTACTTC. Translating it yields CASSPTRTALEYF.

The chain carries TRBV15 and TRBJ1-2; 7 bases align to TRBD1. The V gene's germline CDR1 is LNHNV and CDR2 YYDKDF (reference sequence). V lost 0 bases and J lost 5; bases outside the gene matches: 3. The CDR3 is made up of 14 amino acids. CDR3 bases: TGTGCCACCAGCAGAGAGGGGGACAGATATGGCTACACCTTC. This sequence encodes CATSREGDRYGYTF.

In DNA form, the CDR3 reads TGCGCCAGCAGCTTGCTGACAGGGGCAGCAGATACGCAGTATTTT. It specifies CASSLLTGAADTQYF. V is TRBV5-1 and J is TRBJ2-3, with 8 bases matching TRBD1. The germline V gene has CDR1 SGHRS and CDR2 YFSETQ. V was pared by 1 base and J by 4 bases, with 5 bases of the junction left unmatched. This CDR3 region has 15 residues. The full variable domain, rest sourced from reference TRBV5-1 and TRBJ2-3, is KAGVTQTPRYLIKTRGQQVTLSCSPISGHRSVSWYQQTPGQGLQFLFEYFSETQRNKGNFPGRFSGRQFSNSRSEMNVSTLELGDSALYLCASSLLTGAADTQYFGPGTRLTVL.

This clone was seen many times. This sequence joins TRBV7-9 and TRBJ2-7; unclear D gene. The V end lost 7 bases, the J end lost 5 bases, and 12 bases lay between the germline ends. There are 12 residues in the CDR3. Germline V gene lookup returns CDR1 SEHNR and CDR2 FQNEAQ (reference sequence). This CDR3 is CASTSWEDEQYF. The CDR3 coding sequence is TGTGCCAGCACCAGTTGGGAAGACGAGCAGTACTTC.

The V and J genes are TRBV7-8 and TRBJ2-5; unclear D gene. From germline, CDR1 is SGHVS and CDR2 FQNEAQ. Trimming pared 0 bases from V and 1 base from J, leaving 6 bases between. This CDR3 region has 14 residues. The CDR3 reads CASSLAGFQETQYF. CDR3 bases: TGTGCCAGCAGCTTAGCAGGATTCCAAGAGACCCAGTACTTC.

This clone occurred a few times. This sequence may be a read error, since a much larger clone differs from it by one base. V gene TRBV6-2 or TRBV6-3 combines with J gene TRBJ1-2; D uncertain. Germline V gene data show CDR1 as MNHEY and CDR2 as SVGEGT. The length of the CDR3 is 13 residues. V was clipped by 7 bases and J by 3 bases, with 12 bases between them. This CDR3 reads CASTERRDYGYTF. CDR3 in DNA: TGTGCCAGCACGGAAAGGAGGGACTATGGCTACACCTTC.

This clone is deemed medium-sized. The gene calls are TRBV20-1 and TRBJ1-4, with 7 bases identical to TRBD1. Germline V gives CDR1 DFQATT, CDR2 SNEGSKA (reference sequence). The CDR3 spans 13 residues. The V segment lost 3 bases and the J segment 5 bases; nucleotides outside the gene matches: 3. The chain's CDR3 is CSARGQRNEKLFF. The CDR3 region has the DNA TGCAGTGCTAGGGGACAGAGAAATGAAAAACTGTTTTTT.